The table lists the clone carrying this T cell receptor beta chain with a few counts. Its antigen is unidentified. These data originate in a study of Ad26.COV2.S vaccination and SARS-CoV-2 variants. Study-level findings and limits: Individuals receiving vaccine had higher spike-specific TCR breadth than placebo recipients did.

The treatment denotes: over 15 received Ad26.COV2.S at low or high dose, single or two shots; about 5 received placebo; per-sample allocation not given. Following the first vaccine or placebo injection, samples were taken on day 63. The assay was immunoSEQ multiplex PCR, and TCRdb's table has in-frame clones only and misses some. The sample carries some 460,000 clones, approximately 90% recorded once. CDR1 and CDR2 (germline): SGHVS, FQNEAQ. The germline V and J ends were trimmed by 2 bases and 5 bases, with 18 bases remaining between them. CDR3 length: 17 amino acids. The chain carries TRBV7-8 and TRBJ2-2; D may be TRBD2 (6 bases). The source of this sequence is a person aged 18-60 years who received the Ad26.COV2.S COVID-19 vaccine or a placebo. The starting material was peripheral blood, obtained in a trial of Ad26.COV2.S vaccine versus placebo. CDR3 nucleotide sequence: TGTGCCAGCAGCTTATGGGCGGACTACCCACAAACCGGGGAGCTGTTTTTT. Its translation: CASSLWADYPQTGELFF.